This T cell receptor beta chain was obtained from a study of T-cell reconstitution after alpha-beta-depleted transplantation in children. Researchers prepared the TCRbeta library using unique molecular identifiers, the study reports. TCRdb re-called the PCR reads through MiXCR, storing one row per CDR3 protein. The sample gives about 640,000 distinct CDR3 sequences, about 15% of which show up once; 0.85% to 1.3% is in the top ten. V shed 0 bases and J 0 bases; nucleotides not matched to a gene: 6. CDR1 and CDR2 from the germline V gene are DFQATT and SNEGSKA (reference sequence). The CDR3 sequence is 18 residues long.

The V and J genes are TRBV20-1 and TRBJ2-1; 12 bases match TRBD2. The material was PBMCs from the stem cell graft donor, obtained from the stem cell graft. This TCR derives from a human donor who donated a stem cell graft to a child with acute myeloid leukemia. CDR3 bases: TGCAGTGCTAGAGAAGGGACTAGCGGGCCGAGCTCCTACAATGAGCAGTTCTTC. This sequence encodes CSAREGTSGPSSYNEQFF.